This T cell receptor (beta chain) was sequenced in a study of CXCR3-negative and CXCR3-positive naive CD8 T cells. General study results and limits: Diversity ran similarly high across both naive subsets but far lower in memory CD8+ cells.

In the case of this clonotype: The antigen remains undetermined.

Researchers prepared the TRB cDNA libraries using 5' RACE with UMI labels. TCRdb re-called the 5' RACE reads and catalogs CDR3 proteins one per entry, DNA excluded. This listing includes about 41,000 distinct CDR3 sequences. Germline CDR1 reads MNHEY; CDR2 reads SVGAGI. CDR3 length: 11 amino acids. This TCR derives from a human donor in good health. Some clones in this sample may be carry-over from other donors' samples. Sequenced: naive CXCR3- CD8+ T cells from blood. The sample's subset: CD45RO-CCR7+CD27+CD95- naive CD8+ T cells lacking CXCR3 (TNR3-). The chain is built from TRBV6-5 and TRBJ2-2. This chain's CDR3 is CASIGIGELFF.